The 8 T cell receptor beta chains in this list originate from one sample, sequenced in a study of blood T cell repertoires in COVID-19. The repertoire was sequenced with immunoSEQ multiplex PCR; TCRdb's copy has only in-frame clones and lacks some. The sample lists about 200,000 clones; roughly 87% were seen once. The sequenced sample was peripheral blood. These receptors were obtained from a man between 60 and 75 years old with active or convalescent COVID-19.

The gene calls are TRBV5-4 and TRBJ2-3, with D possibly being TRBD1 (6 bases). The CDR3 runs to 14 residues. Trimming stripped 5 bases from V and 5 bases from J, with 15 bases between. Germline V gene data show CDR1 as SGHNT and CDR2 as YYREEE (reference sequence). CDR3 nucleotide sequence: TGTGCCAGCAGAGATTCACAGGGTGGAGATACGCAGTATTTT. This gives the protein CASRDSQGGDTQYF.

The chain recombines TRBV23-1 with TRBJ1-5, with unresolved D. TRBV23-1 is identified as an open reading frame with a role that is uncertain. The CDR3 loop spans 11 amino acids. Trimming pared 8 bases from V and 5 bases from J, leaving 7 bases between. CDR3 sequence: CASPSHQPQHF. In DNA, the CDR3 is TGCGCCAGCCCCTCTCATCAGCCCCAGCATTTT.

The CDR3 loop reads CASSEPRNQPQHF. DNA for the CDR3: TGTGCCAGCAGTGAACCGAGGAATCAGCCCCAGCATTTT. This chain joins TRBV2 and TRBJ1-5; D remains unclear. Germline loops: CDR1 SNHLY, CDR2 FYNNEI. This CDR3 has 13 amino acids. The V end was cut by 2 bases, the J end by 4 bases, with 6 bases between.

This clone came up once. The chain recombines TRBV19 with TRBJ1-4; D might be TRBD1 (5 bases). CDR1 LNHDA and CDR2 SQIVND come from the germline V gene (reference sequence). V was pared by 0 bases and J by 4 bases, with 12 bases between. This CDR3 has 16 amino acids. CDR3: CASSIEVRQSNEKLFF. Written as DNA, the CDR3 is TGTGCCAGTAGTATAGAGGTGAGACAGAGTAATGAAAAACTGTTTTTT.

The CDR3 here is CASSLAVDSSYEQYF. The CDR3 DNA sequence: TGTGCCAGCAGCTTAGCGGTGGACAGCTCCTACGAGCAGTACTTC. The V call is TRBV11-1, the J call TRBJ2-7; D might be TRBD1 (6 bases). CDR1 is SGHAT, CDR2 FQDESV, per germline (reference sequence). The germline V and J ends were trimmed by 0 bases and 0 bases, with 9 bases remaining between them. CDR3 length: 15 residues.

V and J are TRBV6-5 and TRBJ1-2; D unresolved. Germline V gives CDR1 MNHEY, CDR2 SVGAGI. The CDR3 sequence is 12 residues long. Trimming removed 8 bases at V and 4 bases at J, with 11 bases between. The CDR3: CASLPGSYGYTF. CDR3 nucleotides: TGTGCCAGCCTGCCCGGGAGCTATGGCTACACCTTC.

V usage is TRBV6-5 and J usage is TRBJ1-4, with 10 bases identical to TRBD1. Germline assignment: CDR1 MNHEY and CDR2 SVGAGI. The CDR3 sequence is 12 residues long. V shed 6 bases, J shed 13 bases, and the junction held 5 bases outside the gene matches. Here the CDR3 reads CASSRQGARLFF. The CDR3 coding sequence is TGTGCCAGCAGCCGACAGGGGGCGCGACTGTTTTTT.

The chain joins TRBV5-4 to TRBJ2-7; 8 bases are a match to TRBD1. CDR3 length: 15 residues. Looked up from germline, CDR1 is SGHNT and CDR2 is YYREEE (reference sequence). V shed 5 bases, J shed 3 bases, and the junction held 10 bases outside the gene matches. The CDR3 DNA sequence: TGTGCCAGCAGTCGACAGACAGGGGAAGGCTACGAGCAGTACTTC. Protein sequence: CASSRQTGEGYEQYF.